The sequence of this T cell receptor beta chain was determined in a study of blood T cell repertoires in COVID-19. Study-level background: The samples span acute and convalescent COVID-19 from the United States, Italy and Spain.

V was pared by 3 bases and J by 4 bases, with 13 bases between. This CDR3 has 14 amino acids. The germline V gene encodes CDR1 SGDLS and CDR2 YYNGEE. Repertoires were generated with immunoSEQ multiplex PCR, while TCRdb's copy carries only in-frame clones and drops some. The repertoire has about 180,000 clones, 65% to 85% of them found once; the top ten carry around 6.7%. The receptor was derived from a woman in her thirties or forties with COVID-19, enrolled during active disease. J is TRBJ1-1 and V is TRBV9; D may be TRBD1 (6 bases). Material for sequencing was peripheral blood. Here the CDR3 reads CASSEQGVGTEAFF. In DNA form, the CDR3 reads TGTGCCAGCAGCGAACAGGGAGTGGGCACTGAAGCTTTCTTT.